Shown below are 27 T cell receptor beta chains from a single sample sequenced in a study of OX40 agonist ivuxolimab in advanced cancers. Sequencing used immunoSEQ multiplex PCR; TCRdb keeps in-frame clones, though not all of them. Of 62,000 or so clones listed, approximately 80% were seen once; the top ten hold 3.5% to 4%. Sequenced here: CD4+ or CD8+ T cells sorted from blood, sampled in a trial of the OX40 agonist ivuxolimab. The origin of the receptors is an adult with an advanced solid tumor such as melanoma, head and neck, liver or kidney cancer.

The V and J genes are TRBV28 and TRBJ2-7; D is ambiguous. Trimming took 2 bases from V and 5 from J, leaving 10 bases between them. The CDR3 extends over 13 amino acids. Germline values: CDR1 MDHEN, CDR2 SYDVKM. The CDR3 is CASSLTLTHEQYF. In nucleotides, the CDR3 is TGTGCCAGCAGTTTAACCCTCACCCACGAGCAGTACTTC. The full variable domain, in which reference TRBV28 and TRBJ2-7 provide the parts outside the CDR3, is DVKVTQSSRYLVKRTGEKVFLECVQDMDHENMFWYRQDPGLGLRLIYFSYDVKMKEKGDIPEGYSVSREKKERFSLILESASTNQTSMYLCASSLTLTHEQYFGPGTRLTVT.

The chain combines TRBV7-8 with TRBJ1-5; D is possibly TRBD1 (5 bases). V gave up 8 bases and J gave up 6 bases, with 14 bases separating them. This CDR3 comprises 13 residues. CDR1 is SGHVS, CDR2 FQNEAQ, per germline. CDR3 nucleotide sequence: TGTGCCAGCGCGAAGAGGGGTCTTCAGCCCCAGCATTTT. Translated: CASAKRGLQPQHF. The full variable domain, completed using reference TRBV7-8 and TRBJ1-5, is GAGVSQSPRYKVAKRGQDVALRCDPISGHVSLFWYQQALGQGPEFLTYFQNEAQLDKSGLPSDRFFAERPEGSVSTLKIQRTQQEDSAVYLCASAKRGLQPQHFGDGTRLSIL.

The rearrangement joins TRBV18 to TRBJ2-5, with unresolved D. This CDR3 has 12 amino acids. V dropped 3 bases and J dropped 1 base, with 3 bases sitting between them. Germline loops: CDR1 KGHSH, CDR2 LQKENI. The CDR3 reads CASSPRQETQYF. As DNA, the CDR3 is TGTGCCAGCTCACCGCGCCAAGAGACCCAGTACTTC.

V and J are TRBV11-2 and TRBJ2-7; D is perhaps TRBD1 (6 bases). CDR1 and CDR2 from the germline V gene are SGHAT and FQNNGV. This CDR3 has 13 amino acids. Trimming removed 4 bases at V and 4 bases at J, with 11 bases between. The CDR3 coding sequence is TGTGCCAGCAGCTCGACAGACAGGTACGAGCAGTACTTC. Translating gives CASSSTDRYEQYF.

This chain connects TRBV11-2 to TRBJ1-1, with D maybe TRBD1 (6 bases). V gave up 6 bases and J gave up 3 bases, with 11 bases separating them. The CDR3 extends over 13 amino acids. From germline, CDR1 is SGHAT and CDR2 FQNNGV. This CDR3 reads CASSRGEDTEAFF. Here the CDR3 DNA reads TGTGCCAGCAGTAGGGGGGAGGACACTGAAGCTTTCTTT.

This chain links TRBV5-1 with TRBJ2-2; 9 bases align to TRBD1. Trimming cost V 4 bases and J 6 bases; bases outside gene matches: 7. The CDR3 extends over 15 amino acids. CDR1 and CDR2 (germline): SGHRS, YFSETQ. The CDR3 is CASSPRQGVSGELFF. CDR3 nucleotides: TGCGCCAGCAGCCCTAGACAGGGGGTGTCCGGGGAGCTGTTTTTT.

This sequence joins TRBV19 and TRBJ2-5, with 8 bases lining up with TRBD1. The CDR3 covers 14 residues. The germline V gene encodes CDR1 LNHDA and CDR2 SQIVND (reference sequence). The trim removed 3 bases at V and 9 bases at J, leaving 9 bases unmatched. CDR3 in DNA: TGTGCCAGTAGTATGGACAGGGAGTCGAGGGCCCAGTACTTC. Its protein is CASSMDRESRAQYF.

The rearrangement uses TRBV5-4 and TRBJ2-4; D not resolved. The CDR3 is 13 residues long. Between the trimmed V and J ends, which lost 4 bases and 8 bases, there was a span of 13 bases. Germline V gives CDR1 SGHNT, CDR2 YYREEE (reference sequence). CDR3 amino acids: CASSTGPQDIQYF. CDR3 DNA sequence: TGTGCCAGCAGCACCGGGCCCCAGGACATTCAGTACTTC.

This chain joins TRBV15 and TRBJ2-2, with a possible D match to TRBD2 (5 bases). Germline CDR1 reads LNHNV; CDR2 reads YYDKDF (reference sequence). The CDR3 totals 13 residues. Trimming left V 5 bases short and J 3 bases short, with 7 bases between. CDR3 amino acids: CATSGLYTGELFF. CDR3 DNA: TGTGCCACCAGCGGACTTTACACCGGGGAGCTGTTTTTT.

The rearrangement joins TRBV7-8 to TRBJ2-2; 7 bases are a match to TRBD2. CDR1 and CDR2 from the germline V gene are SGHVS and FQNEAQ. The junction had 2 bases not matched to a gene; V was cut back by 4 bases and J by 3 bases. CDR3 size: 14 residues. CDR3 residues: CASSSTSDTGELFF. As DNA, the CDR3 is TGTGCCAGCAGCTCAACTAGCGACACCGGGGAGCTGTTTTTT.

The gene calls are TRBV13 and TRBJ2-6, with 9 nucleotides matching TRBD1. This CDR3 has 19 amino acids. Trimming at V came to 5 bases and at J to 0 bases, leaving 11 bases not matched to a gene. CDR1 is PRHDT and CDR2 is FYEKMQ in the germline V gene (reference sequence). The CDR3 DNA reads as TGTGCCAGCAGCCCCCGTCCCGGGACAGGGAGCTCTGGGGCCAACGTCCTGACTTTC. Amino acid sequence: CASSPRPGTGSSGANVLTF.

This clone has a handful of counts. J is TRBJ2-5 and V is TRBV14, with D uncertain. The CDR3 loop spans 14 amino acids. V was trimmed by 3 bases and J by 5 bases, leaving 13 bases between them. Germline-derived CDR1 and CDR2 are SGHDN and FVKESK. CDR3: CASSHLDPPETQYF. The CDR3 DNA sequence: TGTGCCAGCAGCCACCTAGACCCCCCGGAGACCCAGTACTTC.

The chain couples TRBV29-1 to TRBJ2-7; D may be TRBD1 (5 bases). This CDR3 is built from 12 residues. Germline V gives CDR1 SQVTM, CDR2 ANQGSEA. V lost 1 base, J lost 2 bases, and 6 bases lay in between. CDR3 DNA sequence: TGCAGCGTTGAAGTCAGGGCCTACGAGCAGTACTTC. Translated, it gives CSVEVRAYEQYF.

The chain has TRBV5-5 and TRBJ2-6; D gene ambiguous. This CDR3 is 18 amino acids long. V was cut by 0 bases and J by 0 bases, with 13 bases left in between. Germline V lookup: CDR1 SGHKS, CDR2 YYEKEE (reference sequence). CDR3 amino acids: CASSLAWSSLSGANVLTF. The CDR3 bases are TGTGCCAGCAGCTTGGCATGGTCTTCTCTCTCTGGGGCCAACGTCCTGACTTTC.

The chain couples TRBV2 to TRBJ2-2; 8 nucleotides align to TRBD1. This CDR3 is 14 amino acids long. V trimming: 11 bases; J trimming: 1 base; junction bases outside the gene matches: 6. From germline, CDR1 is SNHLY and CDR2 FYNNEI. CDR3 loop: CASAGTGNTGELFF. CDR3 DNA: TGTGCCTCTGCCGGGACAGGGAACACCGGGGAGCTGTTTTTT. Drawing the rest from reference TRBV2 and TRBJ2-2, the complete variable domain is EPEVTQTPSHQVTQMGQEVILRCVPISNHLYFYWYRQILGQKVEFLVSFYNNEISEKSEIFDDQFSVERPDGSNFTLKIRSTKLEDSAMYFCASAGTGNTGELFFGEGSRLTVL.

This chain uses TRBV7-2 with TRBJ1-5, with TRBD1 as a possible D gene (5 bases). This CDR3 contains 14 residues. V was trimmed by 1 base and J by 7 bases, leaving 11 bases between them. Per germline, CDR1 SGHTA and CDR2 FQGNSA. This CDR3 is CASSLDEGRQPQHF. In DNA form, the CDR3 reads TGTGCCAGCAGCTTAGATGAGGGGAGGCAGCCCCAGCATTTT.

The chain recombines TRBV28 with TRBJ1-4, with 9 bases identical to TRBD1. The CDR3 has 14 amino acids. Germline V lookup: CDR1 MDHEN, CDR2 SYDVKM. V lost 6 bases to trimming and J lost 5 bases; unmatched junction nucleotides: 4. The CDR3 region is CASRPDRGNEKLFF. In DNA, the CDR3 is TGTGCCAGCAGACCAGACAGGGGGAATGAAAAACTGTTTTTT.

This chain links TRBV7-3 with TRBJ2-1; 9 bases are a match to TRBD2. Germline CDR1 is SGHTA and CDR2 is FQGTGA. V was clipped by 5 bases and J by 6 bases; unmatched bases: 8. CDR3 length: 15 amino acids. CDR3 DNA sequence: TGTGCCAGCAGCCCCCAAAGCGGGGGGTCCAATGAGCAGTTCTTC. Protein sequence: CASSPQSGGSNEQFF.

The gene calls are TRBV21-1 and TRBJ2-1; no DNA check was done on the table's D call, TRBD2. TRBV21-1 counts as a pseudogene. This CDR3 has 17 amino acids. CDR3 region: CASSKGVARQKYNEQFF. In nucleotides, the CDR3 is TGTGCCAGCAGCAAAGGGGTAGCGAGACAAAAATACAATGAGCAGTTCTTC.

The CDR3 DNA reads as TGCGCCAGCAGCCAAGTGGAACAGGGAGTTTTCGAGTATGGCTACACCTTC. Amino acid sequence: CASSQVEQGVFEYGYTF. This chain connects TRBV4-1 to TRBJ1-2, with D perhaps TRBD1 (6 bases). The CDR3 contains 17 residues. V lost 1 base and J lost 5, with 20 bases in between. Germline V CDR1 and CDR2: MGHRA, YSYEKL.

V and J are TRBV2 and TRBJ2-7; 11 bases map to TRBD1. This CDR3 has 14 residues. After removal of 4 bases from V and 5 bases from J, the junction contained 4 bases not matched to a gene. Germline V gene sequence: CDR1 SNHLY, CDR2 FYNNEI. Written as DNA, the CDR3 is TGTGCCAGCAGTGCGGACAGGGGGCTCGACGAGCAGTACTTC. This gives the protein CASSADRGLDEQYF.

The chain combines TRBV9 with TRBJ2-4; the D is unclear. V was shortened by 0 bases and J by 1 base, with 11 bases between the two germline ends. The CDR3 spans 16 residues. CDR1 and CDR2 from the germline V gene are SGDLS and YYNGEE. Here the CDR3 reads CASSVGNYGAKNIQYF. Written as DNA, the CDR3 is TGTGCCAGCAGCGTAGGGAATTACGGGGCCAAAAACATTCAGTACTTC.

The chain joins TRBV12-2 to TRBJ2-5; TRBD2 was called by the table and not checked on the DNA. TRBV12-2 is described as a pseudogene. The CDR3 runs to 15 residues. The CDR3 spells CASRFLLGGQETQYF. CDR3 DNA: TGTGCAAGTCGCTTCTTGTTGGGGGGGCAAGAGACCCAGTACTTC.

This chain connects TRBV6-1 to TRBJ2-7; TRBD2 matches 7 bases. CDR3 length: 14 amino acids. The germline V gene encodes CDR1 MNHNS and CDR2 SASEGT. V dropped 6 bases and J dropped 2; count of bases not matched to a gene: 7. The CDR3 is CASRERDLTYEQYF. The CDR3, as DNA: TGTGCCAGCAGGGAGCGGGATCTTACCTACGAGCAGTACTTC.

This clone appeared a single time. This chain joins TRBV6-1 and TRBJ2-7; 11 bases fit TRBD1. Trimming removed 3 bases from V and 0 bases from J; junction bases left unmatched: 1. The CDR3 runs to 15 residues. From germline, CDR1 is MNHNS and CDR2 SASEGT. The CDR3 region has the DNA TGTGCCAGCAGTGATGGGACAGGGGGCTCCTACGAGCAGTACTTC. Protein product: CASSDGTGGSYEQYF.

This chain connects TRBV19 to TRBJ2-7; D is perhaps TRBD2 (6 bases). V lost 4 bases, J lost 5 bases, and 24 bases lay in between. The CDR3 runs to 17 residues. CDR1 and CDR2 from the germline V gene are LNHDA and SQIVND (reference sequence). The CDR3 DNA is TGTGCCAGTAGTACCTTCTCCCGGGGAGGTCAATCCCACGAGCAGTACTTC. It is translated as CASSTFSRGGQSHEQYF.

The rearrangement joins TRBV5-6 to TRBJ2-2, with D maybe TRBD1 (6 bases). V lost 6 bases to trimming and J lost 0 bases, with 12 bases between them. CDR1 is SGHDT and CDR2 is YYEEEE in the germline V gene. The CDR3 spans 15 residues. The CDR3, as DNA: TGTGCCAGCACCTACAGGGACCCGAACACCGGGGAGCTGTTTTTT. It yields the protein CASTYRDPNTGELFF.